Below are 14 T cell receptor beta chains sequenced from a single sample in a study of shared clonotypes between healthy human individuals. Sequenced by immunoSEQ multiplex PCR; TCRdb stores in-frame clones only, minus some. The sample lists about 460,000 clones; approximately 77% were seen once. The sample taken for sequencing was PBMCs. The receptors were sampled from a woman between 40 and 55 years old in good health. Some clones in this sample may be carry-over from other donors' samples.

The gene calls are TRBV7-3 and TRBJ1-1; D is unresolved. The ends were cut back, 5 bases at V and 2 bases at J, with 9 bases in the middle. The CDR3 has 13 amino acids. In germline, CDR1 is SGHTA, CDR2 FQGTGA. CDR3 residues: CASSKGDNTEAFF. The CDR3 DNA is TGTGCCAGCAGCAAGGGAGATAACACTGAAGCTTTCTTT. Full variable domain (outside the CDR3, taken from reference TRBV7-3 and TRBJ1-1): GAGVSQTPSNKVTEKGKYVELRCDPISGHTALYWYRQSLGQGPEFLIYFQGTGAADDSGLPNDRFFAVRPEGSVSTLKIQRTERGDSAVYLCASSKGDNTEAFFGQGTRLTVV.

The V call is TRBV7-9, the J call TRBJ2-7, with 9 bases that match TRBD1. CDR1 and CDR2 from the germline V gene are SEHNR and FQNEAQ (reference sequence). The CDR3 covers 13 residues. V gave up 1 base and J gave up 9 bases; unmatched junction bases: 4. The CDR3 DNA sequence: TGTGCCAGCAGCTTAGAGGGGACAGGGACGCAGTACTTC. It encodes CASSLEGTGTQYF. The whole variable domain, remainder taken from reference TRBV7-9 and TRBJ2-7, is DTGVSQNPRHKITKRGQNVTFRCDPISEHNRLYWYRQTLGQGPEFLTYFQNEAQLEKSRLLSDRFSAERPKGSFSTLEIQRTEQGDSAMYLCASSLEGTGTQYFGPGTRLTVT.

This clone was seen a few times. Other DNA sequences from this sample encode an identical CDR3 as well. The chain uses TRBV18 and TRBJ1-1; the match to TRBD1 covers 7 bases. CDR1 and CDR2 from the germline V gene are KGHSH and LQKENI. V shed 6 bases and J 1 base; nucleotides not matched to a gene: 8. The CDR3 is 15 residues long. As DNA, the CDR3 is TGTGCCAGCTCTCCGCCGGGACAGAGGAACACTGAAGCTTTCTTT. Amino acid sequence: CASSPPGQRNTEAFF.

A note on this clone: It differs at one base from a far larger clone, so likely a read error. The V call is TRBV4-1, the J call TRBJ1-2; maybe TRBD1 (6 bases). This CDR3 contains 14 residues. Germline CDR1 MGHRA, CDR2 YSYEKL. CDR3 in amino acids: CAGSPGQMNYGYTF. In DNA, the CDR3 is TGCGCCGGCAGCCCCGGACAGATGAACTATGGCTACACCTTC.

The rearrangement links TRBV19 to TRBJ2-1; 8 nucleotides match TRBD1. Per the germline V gene, CDR1 is LNHDA and CDR2 is SQIVND (reference sequence). This CDR3 comprises 16 residues. The junction had 10 bases not matched to a gene; V was cut back by 3 bases and J by 6 bases. The CDR3 nucleotides are TGTGCCAGTAGTATCCTCCCTGGACAGGGCATCAATGAGCAGTTCTTC. Protein product: CASSILPGQGINEQFF.

The chain combines TRBV11-2 with TRBJ2-2; 9 bases fit TRBD1. Trimming cost V 6 bases and J 4 bases; bases outside gene matches: 9. The CDR3 runs 16 residues. CDR1 and CDR2 from the germline V gene are SGHAT and FQNNGV. CDR3 amino acids: CASRRPGTGFTGELFF. CDR3 bases: TGTGCCAGCAGGCGGCCCGGGACAGGGTTCACCGGGGAGCTGTTTTTT.

This clone was recorded only once. This likely reflects a read error, since a far larger clone is one base away. The conserved phenylalanine or tryptophan normally closing the CDR3 is absent here, so this likely arose from a read error. The chain employs TRBV29-1 and TRBJ2-7; 8 bases are a match to TRBD2. Germline V gene sequence: CDR1 SQVTM, CDR2 ANQGSEA. V shed 5 bases, J shed 4 bases, and the junction held 10 bases outside the gene matches. This CDR3 spans 14 amino acids. The CDR3 nucleotides read TGCAGCGTTATTAGAGCGGGAGAGGTGTACGAGCAGTACCTC. This translates into CSVIRAGEVYEQYL.

This clone has just one count. CDR3 coding DNA: TGTGCCAGCAGTTTGGGCCCGCCAGGAACATATGGCTACACCTTC. This codes for CASSLGPPGTYGYTF. The chain carries TRBV27 and TRBJ1-2; no clear D. The CDR3 is 15 residues long. With 3 bases removed from V and 5 bases from J, the gap between germline ends came to 16 bases. Germline CDR1 and CDR2: MNHEY and SMNVEV (reference sequence).

The rearrangement uses TRBV27 and TRBJ2-1; 8 bases agree with TRBD2. The junction had 13 bases not matched to a gene; V was cut back by 7 bases and J by 5 bases. CDR3 length equals 16 residues. Germline assignment: CDR1 MNHEY and CDR2 SMNVEV (reference sequence). DNA for the CDR3: TGTGCCAGCATCCGAAGCGGGAGATCGGGGGACAATGAGCAGTTCTTC. It specifies CASIRSGRSGDNEQFF.

The V call is TRBV5-1, the J call TRBJ2-1; 16 bases match TRBD2. V shed 2 bases, J shed 6 bases, and the junction held 2 bases outside the gene matches. Germline-derived CDR1 and CDR2 are SGHRS and YFSETQ. This CDR3 spans 16 amino acids. The CDR3 reads CASSFGTSGRVNEQFF. The CDR3, as DNA: TGCGCCAGCAGCTTCGGGACTAGCGGGAGGGTCAATGAGCAGTTCTTC. Full variable domain (missing parts from reference TRBV5-1 and TRBJ2-1): KAGVTQTPRYLIKTRGQQVTLSCSPISGHRSVSWYQQTPGQGLQFLFEYFSETQRNKGNFPGRFSGRQFSNSRSEMNVSTLELGDSALYLCASSFGTSGRVNEQFFGPGTRLTVL.

V gene TRBV7-3 combines with J gene TRBJ1-5; D is unclear. The CDR3 is made up of 13 amino acids. CDR1 is SGHTA and CDR2 is FQGTGA in the germline V gene. V dropped 8 bases and J dropped 1 base, with 9 bases sitting between them. The CDR3 nucleotides are TGTGCCAGCTCCAAATGGAGCAATCAGCCCCAGCATTTT. It translates to CASSKWSNQPQHF.

This clone appeared a few times. The chain employs TRBV4-1 and TRBJ1-4, with TRBD1 matching over 9 bases. Germline-derived CDR1 and CDR2 are MGHRA and YSYEKL. The CDR3 length is 15 residues. Losses at the gene ends were 4 bases for V and 6 bases for J; bases not matched to a gene: 6. CDR3: CASSRAGTGHEKLFF. As DNA, the CDR3 is TGCGCCAGCAGCCGAGCCGGGACAGGGCATGAAAAACTGTTTTTT.

The rearrangement links TRBV27 to TRBJ2-1; D tentatively fits TRBD1 or TRBD2 (5 bases each). Germline-derived CDR1 and CDR2 are MNHEY and SMNVEV (reference sequence). V lost 8 bases, J lost 13 bases, and 12 bases lay in between. This CDR3 is built from 10 residues. CDR3 protein: CASGGPVQFF. CDR3 nucleotides: TGTGCCAGCGGGGGACCAGTCCAGTTCTTC.

This chain uses TRBV18 with TRBJ2-3; D gene ambiguous. V shed 5 bases and J shed 4 bases, with 16 bases lying between them. Germline V gene sequence: CDR1 KGHSH, CDR2 LQKENI. The CDR3 contains 15 residues. DNA for the CDR3: TGTGCCAGCTCATCGGGTCAGTGGGGTGCAGATACGCAGTATTTT. Translation gives CASSSGQWGADTQYF.